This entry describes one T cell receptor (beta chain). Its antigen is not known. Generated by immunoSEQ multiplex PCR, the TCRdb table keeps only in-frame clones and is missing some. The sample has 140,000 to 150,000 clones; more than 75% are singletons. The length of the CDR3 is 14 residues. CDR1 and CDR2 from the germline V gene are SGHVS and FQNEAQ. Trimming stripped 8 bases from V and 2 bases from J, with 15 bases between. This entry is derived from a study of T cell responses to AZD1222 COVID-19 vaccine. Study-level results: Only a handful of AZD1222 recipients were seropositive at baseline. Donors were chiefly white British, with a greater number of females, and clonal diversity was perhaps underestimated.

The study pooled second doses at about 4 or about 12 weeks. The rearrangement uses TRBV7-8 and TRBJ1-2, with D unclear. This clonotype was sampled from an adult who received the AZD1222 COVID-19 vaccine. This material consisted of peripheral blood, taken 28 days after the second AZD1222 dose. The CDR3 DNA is TGTGCCAGCTCTCGTCTCCATCAAAACTATGGCTACACCTTC. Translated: CASSRLHQNYGYTF. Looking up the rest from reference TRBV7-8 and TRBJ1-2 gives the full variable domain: GAGVSQSPRYKVAKRGQDVALRCDPISGHVSLFWYQQALGQGPEFLTYFQNEAQLDKSGLPSDRFFAERPEGSVSTLKIQRTQQEDSAVYLCASSRLHQNYGYTFGSGTRLTVV.